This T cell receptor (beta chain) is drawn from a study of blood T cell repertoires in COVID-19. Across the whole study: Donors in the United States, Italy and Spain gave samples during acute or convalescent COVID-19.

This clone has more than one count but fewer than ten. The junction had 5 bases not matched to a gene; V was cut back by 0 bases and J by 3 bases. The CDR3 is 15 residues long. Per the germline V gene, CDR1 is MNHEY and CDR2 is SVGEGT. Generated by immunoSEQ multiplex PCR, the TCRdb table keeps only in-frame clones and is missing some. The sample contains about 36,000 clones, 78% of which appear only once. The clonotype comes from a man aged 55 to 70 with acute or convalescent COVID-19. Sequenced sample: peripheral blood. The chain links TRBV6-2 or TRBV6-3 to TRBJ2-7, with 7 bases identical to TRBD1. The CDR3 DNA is TGTGCCAGCAGTTACTCCGAGACAGGGATCTACGAGCAGTACTTC. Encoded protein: CASSYSETGIYEQYF.